This TCR beta chain was identified in a study of T cell responses to AZD1222 COVID-19 vaccine. Overall study results and limits: Across the whole spike, CD4 TCRs peaked at regions 160-218 and 743-854.

V gave up 5 bases and J gave up 0 bases; unmatched junction bases: 2. The CDR3 loop spans 15 amino acids. In germline, CDR1 is SNHLY, CDR2 FYNNEI. As concerns this clone: The antigen remains unidentified.

The method was immunoSEQ multiplex PCR; TCRdb's version includes in-frame clones alone and lacks a portion of them. The table lists roughly 170,000 clones, roughly nine tenths of them singletons. The sample in question was peripheral blood, obtained on day 0 of AZD1222 vaccination. This clonotype was sampled from an adult in good health. This rearrangement joins TRBV2 to TRBJ1-4; 8 bases are shared with TRBD1. CDR3 in DNA: TGTGCCAGCAGTATACAGGGGGCAACTAATGAAAAACTGTTTTTT. Translating gives CASSIQGATNEKLFF. The full variable domain, its missing parts supplied by reference TRBV2 and TRBJ1-4, is EPEVTQTPSHQVTQMGQEVILRCVPISNHLYFYWYRQILGQKVEFLVSFYNNEISEKSEIFDDQFSVERPDGSNFTLKIRSTKLEDSAMYFCASSIQGATNEKLFFGSGTQLSVL.